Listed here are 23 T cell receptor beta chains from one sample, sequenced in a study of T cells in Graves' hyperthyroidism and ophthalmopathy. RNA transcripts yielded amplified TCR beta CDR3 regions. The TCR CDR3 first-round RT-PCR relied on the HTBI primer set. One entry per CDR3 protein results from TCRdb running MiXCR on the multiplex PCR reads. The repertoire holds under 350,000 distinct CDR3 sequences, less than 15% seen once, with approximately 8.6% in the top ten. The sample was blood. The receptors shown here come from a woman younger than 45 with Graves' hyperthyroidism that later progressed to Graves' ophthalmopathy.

DNA of the CDR3: TGCAGTGCTAGTAAAGCAGGGCGAAGCTCCTACGAGCAGTACTTC. Its translation: CSASKAGRSSYEQYF. The chain uses TRBV20-1 and TRBJ2-7; maybe TRBD1 (5 bases). CDR1 DFQATT and CDR2 SNEGSKA come from the germline V gene (reference sequence). V was shortened by 3 bases and J by 0 bases, with 15 bases between the two germline ends. The CDR3 is 15 residues long.

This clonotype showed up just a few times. CDR3 nucleotides: TGCAGTGCCTCGGGGGGGAACACTGAAGCTTTCTTT. This translates into CSASGGNTEAFF. This rearrangement joins TRBV20-1 to TRBJ1-1; TRBD1 might be the D (5 bases). Germline CDR1 DFQATT, CDR2 SNEGSKA (reference sequence). The V and J ends lost 6 bases and 1 base respectively, with 9 bases between them. This CDR3 comprises 12 residues.

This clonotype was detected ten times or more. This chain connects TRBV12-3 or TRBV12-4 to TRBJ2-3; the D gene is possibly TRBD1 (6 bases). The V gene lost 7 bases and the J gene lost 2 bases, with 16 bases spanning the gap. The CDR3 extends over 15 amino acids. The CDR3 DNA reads TGTGCCAGCACAGGGGTGAGGGCCCACACAGATACGCAGTATTTT. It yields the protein CASTGVRAHTDTQYF.

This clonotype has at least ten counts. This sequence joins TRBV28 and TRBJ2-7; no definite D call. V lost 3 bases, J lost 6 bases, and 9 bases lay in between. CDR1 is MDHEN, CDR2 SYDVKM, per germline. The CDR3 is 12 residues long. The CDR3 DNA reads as TGTGCCAGCAGTTTGGTAGGGTCCGAGCAGTACTTC. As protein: CASSLVGSEQYF.

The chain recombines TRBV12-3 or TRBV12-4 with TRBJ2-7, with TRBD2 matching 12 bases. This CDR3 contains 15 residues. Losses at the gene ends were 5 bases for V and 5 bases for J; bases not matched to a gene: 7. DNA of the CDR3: TGTGCCAGCAGTCCGAGACTAGCGGGAGCCCACGAGCAGTACTTC. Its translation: CASSPRLAGAHEQYF.

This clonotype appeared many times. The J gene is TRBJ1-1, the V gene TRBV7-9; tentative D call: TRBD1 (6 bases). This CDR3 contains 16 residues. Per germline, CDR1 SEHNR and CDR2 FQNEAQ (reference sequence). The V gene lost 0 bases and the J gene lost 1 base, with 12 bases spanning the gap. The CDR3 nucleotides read TGTGCCAGCAGCTTAGCAGTGGGGGGGCCGAACACTGAAGCTTTCTTT. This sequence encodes CASSLAVGGPNTEAFF. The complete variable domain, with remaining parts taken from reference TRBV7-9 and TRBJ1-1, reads DTGVSQNPRHKITKRGQNVTFRCDPISEHNRLYWYRQTLGQGPEFLTYFQNEAQLEKSRLLSDRFSAERPKGSFSTLEIQRTEQGDSAMYLCASSLAVGGPNTEAFFGQGTRLTVV.

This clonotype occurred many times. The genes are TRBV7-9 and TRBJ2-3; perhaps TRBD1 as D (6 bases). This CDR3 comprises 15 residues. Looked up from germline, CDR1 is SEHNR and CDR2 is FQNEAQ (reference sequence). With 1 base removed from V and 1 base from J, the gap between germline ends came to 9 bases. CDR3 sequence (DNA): TGTGCCAGCAGCTTAGGACAGGCCCGCACAGATACGCAGTATTTT. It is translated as CASSLGQARTDTQYF.

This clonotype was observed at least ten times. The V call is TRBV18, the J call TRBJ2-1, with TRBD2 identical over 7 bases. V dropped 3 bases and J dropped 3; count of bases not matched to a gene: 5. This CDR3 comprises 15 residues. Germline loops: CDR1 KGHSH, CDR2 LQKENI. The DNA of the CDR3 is TGTGCCAGCTCACCGGCTCTAGCGGTCTACAATGAGCAGTTCTTC. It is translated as CASSPALAVYNEQFF.

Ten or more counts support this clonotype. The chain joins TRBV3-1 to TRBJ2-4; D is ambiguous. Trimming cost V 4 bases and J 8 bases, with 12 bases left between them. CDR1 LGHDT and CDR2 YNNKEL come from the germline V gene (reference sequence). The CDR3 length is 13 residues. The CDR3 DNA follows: TGTGCCAGCAGCCCGCAGGTCTCGGACATTCAGTACTTC. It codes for CASSPQVSDIQYF.

In DNA, the CDR3 is TGTGCCAGCAGCTTACGGACAGGGGTAACTGAAGCTTTCTTT. It encodes CASSLRTGVTEAFF. The chain couples TRBV7-2 to TRBJ1-1; 9 nucleotides agree with TRBD1. The CDR3 runs to 14 residues. Germline V gene sequence: CDR1 SGHTA, CDR2 FQGNSA. Trimming cost V 2 bases and J 5 bases; bases outside gene matches: 3.

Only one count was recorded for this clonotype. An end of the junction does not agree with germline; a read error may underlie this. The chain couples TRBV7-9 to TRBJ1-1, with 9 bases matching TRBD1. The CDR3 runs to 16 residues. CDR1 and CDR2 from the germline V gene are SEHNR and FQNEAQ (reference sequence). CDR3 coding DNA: TGTGCCAGCAGCGTAGCTTACAGGGGGCGAGGAACTGAAGCTTTCTTT. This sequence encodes CASSVAYRGRGTEAFF.

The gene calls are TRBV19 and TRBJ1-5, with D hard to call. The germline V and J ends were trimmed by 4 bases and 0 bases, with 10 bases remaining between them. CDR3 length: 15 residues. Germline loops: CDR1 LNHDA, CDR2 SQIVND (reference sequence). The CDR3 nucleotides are TGTGCCAGTAGTACTGACGGAAATAGCAATCAGCCCCAGCATTTT. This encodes CASSTDGNSNQPQHF.

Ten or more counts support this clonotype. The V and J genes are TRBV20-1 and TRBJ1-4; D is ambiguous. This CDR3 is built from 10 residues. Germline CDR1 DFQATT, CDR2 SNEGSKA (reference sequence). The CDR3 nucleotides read TGCGCGGTGAGCTATGAAAAACTGTTTTTT. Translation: CAVSYEKLFF.

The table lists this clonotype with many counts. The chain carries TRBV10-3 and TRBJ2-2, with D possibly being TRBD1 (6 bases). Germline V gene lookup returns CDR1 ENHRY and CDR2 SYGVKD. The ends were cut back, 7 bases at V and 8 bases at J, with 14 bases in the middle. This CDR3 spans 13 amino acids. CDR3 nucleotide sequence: TGTGCCATCAATGGACAGACAAGTGGGGAGCTGTTTTTT. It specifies CAINGQTSGELFF.

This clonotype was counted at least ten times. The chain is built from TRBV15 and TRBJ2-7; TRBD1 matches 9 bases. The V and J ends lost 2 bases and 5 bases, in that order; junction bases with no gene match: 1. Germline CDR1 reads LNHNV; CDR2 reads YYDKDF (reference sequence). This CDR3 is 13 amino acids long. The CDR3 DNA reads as TGTGCCACCAGCAGAAGGACAGGGGACGAGCAGTACTTC. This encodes CATSRRTGDEQYF. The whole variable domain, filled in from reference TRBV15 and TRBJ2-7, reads DAMVIQNPRYQVTQFGKPVTLSCSQTLNHNVMYWYQQKSSQAPKLLFHYYDKDFNNEADTPDNFQSRRPNTSFCFLDIRSPGLGDTAMYLCATSRRTGDEQYFGPGTRLTVT.

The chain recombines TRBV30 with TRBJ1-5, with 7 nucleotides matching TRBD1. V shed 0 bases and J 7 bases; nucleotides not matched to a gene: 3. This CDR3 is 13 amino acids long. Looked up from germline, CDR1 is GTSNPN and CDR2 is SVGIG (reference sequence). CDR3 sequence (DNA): TGTGCCTGGAGTGTAGGGGGCGACCAGCCCCAGCATTTT. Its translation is CAWSVGGDQPQHF.

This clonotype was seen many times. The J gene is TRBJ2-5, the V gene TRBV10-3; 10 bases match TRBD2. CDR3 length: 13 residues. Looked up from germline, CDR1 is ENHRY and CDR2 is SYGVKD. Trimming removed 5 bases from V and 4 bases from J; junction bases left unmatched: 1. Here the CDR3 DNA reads TGTGCCATCAGTAGGACTAGCGGAGAGACCCAGTACTTC. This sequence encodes CAISRTSGETQYF.

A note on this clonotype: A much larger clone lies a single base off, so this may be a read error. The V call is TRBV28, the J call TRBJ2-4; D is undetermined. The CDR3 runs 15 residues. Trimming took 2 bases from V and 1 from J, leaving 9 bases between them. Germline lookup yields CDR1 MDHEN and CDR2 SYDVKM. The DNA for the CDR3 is TGTGCCAGCAGTTTACAGCAGGAGGCCAAAAACATTCAGTACTTC. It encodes CASSLQQEAKNIQYF.

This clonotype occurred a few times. CDR3: CASSQDWGFIQLNTGELFF. DNA for the CDR3: TGCGCCAGCAGCCAAGATTGGGGCTTTATACAGTTGAACACCGGGGAGCTGTTTTTT. The chain combines TRBV4-3 with TRBJ2-2; D may be TRBD1 (5 bases). Germline lookup yields CDR1 LGHNA and CDR2 YSLEER. V was trimmed by 0 bases and J by 1 base, leaving 18 bases between them. CDR3 length: 19 residues.

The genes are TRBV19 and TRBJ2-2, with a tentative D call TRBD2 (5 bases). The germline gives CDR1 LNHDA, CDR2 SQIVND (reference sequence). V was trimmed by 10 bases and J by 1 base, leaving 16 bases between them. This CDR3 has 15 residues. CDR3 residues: CATGGSGLNTGELFF. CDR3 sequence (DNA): TGTGCCACCGGTGGGAGCGGACTGAACACCGGGGAGCTGTTTTTT.

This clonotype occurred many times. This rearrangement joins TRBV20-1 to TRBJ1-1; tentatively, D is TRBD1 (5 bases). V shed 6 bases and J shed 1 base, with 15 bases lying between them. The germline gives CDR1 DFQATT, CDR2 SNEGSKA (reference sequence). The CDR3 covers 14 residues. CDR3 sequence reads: CSAGGDLWNTEAFF. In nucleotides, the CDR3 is TGCAGTGCGGGGGGGGACCTTTGGAACACTGAAGCTTTCTTT.

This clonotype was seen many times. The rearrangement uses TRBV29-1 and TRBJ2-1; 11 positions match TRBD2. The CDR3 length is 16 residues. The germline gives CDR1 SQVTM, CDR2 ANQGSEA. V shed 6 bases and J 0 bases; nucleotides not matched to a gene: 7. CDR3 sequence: CSVPGTSGFSYNEQFF. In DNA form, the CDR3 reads TGCAGCGTGCCCGGGACTAGCGGATTCTCCTACAATGAGCAGTTCTTC.

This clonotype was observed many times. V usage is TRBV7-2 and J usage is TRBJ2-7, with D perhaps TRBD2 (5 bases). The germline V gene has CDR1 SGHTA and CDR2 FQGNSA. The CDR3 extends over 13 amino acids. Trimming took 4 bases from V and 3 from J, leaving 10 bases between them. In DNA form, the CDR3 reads TGTGCCAGCAGCTCCAACGACTACTACGAGCAGTACTTC. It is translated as CASSSNDYYEQYF.